This TCR beta chain was sequenced during a study of post-analysis software for immune sequencing data. Study-level information: Patients with relapsing-remitting, secondary progressive and progressive-relapsing multiple sclerosis courses were all represented.

Included in the TCR beta cDNA libraries were unique molecular identifiers. TCRdb recomputed calls from the PCR reads with MiXCR, one row per CDR3 protein. This table has about 760,000 distinct CDR3 sequences, roughly 29% appearing once. Germline assignment: CDR1 MNHNS and CDR2 SASEGT. With 7 bases clipped from V and 3 bases from J, the junction kept 12 bases outside the gene matches. This CDR3 region has 16 residues. Notes on this clonotype: No antigen is known for it. This CDR3 fails to terminate in the conserved phenylalanine or tryptophan, so it likely reflects a read error.

Study results and limitations: Among roughly five TRBV segments more frequent in patients than controls were TRBV5-6, TRBV5-1 and TRBV20-1. Diversity measured as normalized Chao1 was significantly lower in multiple sclerosis patients than in controls.

The source is a girl aged 10 to 17 with multiple sclerosis. The chain links TRBV6-1 to TRBJ2-1, with TRBD2 identical over 7 bases. The sample taken for sequencing was blood. DNA for the CDR3: TGTGCCAGCAATCCATCGATTAGCGGGCGCTACAATGAGCAGTTCGTC. This encodes CASNPSISGRYNEQFV.